Each of the 29 T cell receptor beta chains below was sequenced from the same sample in a study of shared clonotypes between healthy human individuals. Profiled with immunoSEQ multiplex PCR; TCRdb holds only in-frame clones, not every one. Here the sample spans hundreds of thousands of clones, roughly 97% being singletons. The sequencing input was naive CD4+ T cells sorted from blood. This sample's subset: CD45RA+ positively selected. Every receptor here comes from a woman under 40 in good health.

V and J are TRBV6-5 and TRBJ1-5; TRBD1 agrees at 7 bases. The CDR3 has 13 residues. Per germline, CDR1 MNHEY and CDR2 SVGAGI. V shed 5 bases, J shed 7 bases, and the junction held 5 bases outside the gene matches. Here the CDR3 DNA reads TGTGCCAGCAGTGTCCGACAGGGACAGCCCCAGCATTTT. It codes for CASSVRQGQPQHF.

This clone appeared a single time. This chain connects TRBV7-9 to TRBJ2-5, with unresolved D. This CDR3 has 16 amino acids. CDR1 SEHNR and CDR2 FQNEAQ come from the germline V gene (reference sequence). V was pared by 5 bases and J by 4 bases, with 20 bases between. CDR3 in DNA: TGTGCCAGCAGCCCTCCGGTTGAACAAAGTAGAGAGACCCAGTACTTC. This codes for CASSPPVEQSRETQYF.

The chain joins TRBV7-9 to TRBJ2-1; 12 bases are shared with TRBD2. V gave up 0 bases and J gave up 7 bases; unmatched junction bases: 7. The CDR3 is made up of 17 amino acids. The germline V gene encodes CDR1 SEHNR and CDR2 FQNEAQ (reference sequence). In DNA form, the CDR3 reads TGTGCCAGCAGCTTAGCCCTTTTACTAGCGGGAGGAAATGAGCAGTTCTTC. Translated: CASSLALLLAGGNEQFF.

The genes are TRBV6-1 and TRBJ1-6; TRBD1 matches 9 bases. The V and J ends lost 3 bases and 10 bases, in that order; junction bases with no gene match: 7. CDR3 length equals 15 residues. Germline CDR1 and CDR2: MNHNS and SASEGT. The CDR3 region is CASSDKGTGNSPLHF. CDR3 DNA sequence: TGTGCCAGCAGTGATAAGGGGACAGGGAACTCACCCCTCCACTTT.

The V gene is TRBV19, the J gene TRBJ1-6; D is unresolved. From germline, CDR1 is LNHDA and CDR2 SQIVND (reference sequence). Trimming took off 6 bases at V and 10 bases at J, with 10 bases between the two ends. The CDR3 has 12 residues. CDR3 in DNA: TGTGCCAGTAGCTATCTTAACTCACCCCTCCACTTT. Translation gives CASSYLNSPLHF.

V gene TRBV19 combines with J gene TRBJ2-3; TRBD2 matches 11 bases. Per the germline V gene, CDR1 is LNHDA and CDR2 is SQIVND (reference sequence). Trimming took 0 bases from V and 3 from J; bases not matched to a gene: 5. The CDR3 runs to 17 residues. The CDR3 region is CASSIDAGTSGTDTQYF. The CDR3 coding sequence is TGTGCCAGTAGTATAGATGCCGGGACTAGCGGAACAGATACGCAGTATTTT.

The J gene is TRBJ2-2, the V gene TRBV12-5, with TRBD2 identical over 9 bases. Germline trimming cut 5 bases from V and 5 bases from J; bases unmatched to any gene: 9. The germline gives CDR1 LGHNT, CDR2 FRNRAP. The CDR3 has 16 amino acids. In DNA, the CDR3 is TGTGCTAGTGGTCTCCGGGTAGCGGGAGTTACCGGGGAGCTGTTTTTT. Residues: CASGLRVAGVTGELFF.

CDR3 sequence (DNA): TGTGCCTGGAGTTACGGAAATAGCAATCAGCCCCAGCATTTT. It is translated as CAWSYGNSNQPQHF. V usage is TRBV30 and J usage is TRBJ1-5; D is unclear. This CDR3 is 14 amino acids long. Germline values: CDR1 GTSNPN, CDR2 SVGIG (reference sequence). Trimming stripped 2 bases from V and 0 bases from J, with 8 bases between.

J is TRBJ2-1 and V is TRBV7-2; 7 nucleotides match TRBD2. The length of the CDR3 is 15 residues. Germline CDR1 is SGHTA and CDR2 is FQGNSA. The junction had 1 base not matched to a gene; V was cut back by 2 bases and J by 0 bases. The CDR3 DNA follows: TGTGCCAGCAGCTTATGGGGGGGCTCCTACAATGAGCAGTTCTTC. Translation gives CASSLWGGSYNEQFF.

J is TRBJ1-2 and V is TRBV6-1, with unresolved D. The length of the CDR3 is 13 residues. Looked up from germline, CDR1 is MNHNS and CDR2 is SASEGT. V dropped 6 bases and J dropped 0 bases, with 8 bases sitting between them. Here the CDR3 DNA reads TGTGCCAGCAGGCGACGGACTAACTATGGCTACACCTTC. This codes for CASRRRTNYGYTF.

V gene TRBV18 combines with J gene TRBJ2-6, with 7 bases matching TRBD1. Unmatched junction bases numbered 8, after V lost 0 bases and J lost 0 bases. Germline CDR1 reads KGHSH; CDR2 reads LQKENI. This CDR3 comprises 19 residues. The CDR3 loop is CASSPPIGGQSSGANVLTF. The CDR3 region has the DNA TGTGCCAGCTCACCACCGATAGGGGGACAGAGCTCTGGGGCCAACGTCCTGACTTTC.

The chain recombines TRBV19 with TRBJ2-3; D gene ambiguous. V gave up 3 bases and J gave up 6 bases, with 13 bases separating them. In germline, CDR1 is LNHDA, CDR2 SQIVND (reference sequence). The CDR3 is 14 amino acids. CDR3 bases: TGTGCCAGTAGTATTGCTACCAGCATGGATACGCAGTATTTT. Translation: CASSIATSMDTQYF.

The chain employs TRBV5-4 and TRBJ2-2; TRBD2 aligns across 7 bases. The CDR3 loop spans 18 amino acids. Germline CDR1 reads SGHNT; CDR2 reads YYREEE (reference sequence). V was clipped by 0 bases and J by 0 bases; unmatched bases: 8. The CDR3: CASSLAVVAGANTGELFF. Here the CDR3 DNA reads TGTGCCAGCAGCTTGGCGGTAGTTGCGGGAGCGAACACCGGGGAGCTGTTTTTT.

V is TRBV5-1 and J is TRBJ2-1; 9 nucleotides agree with TRBD2. Germline V gives CDR1 SGHRS, CDR2 YFSETQ. This CDR3 has 16 residues. With V trimmed by 0 bases and J by 6 bases, 7 bases remained unmatched. CDR3 sequence: CASSLDSGSVGNEQFF. The CDR3 DNA is TGCGCCAGCAGCTTGGATAGCGGGAGTGTGGGCAATGAGCAGTTCTTC.

CDR3 protein: CASSLETSSGRGETQYF. In DNA form, the CDR3 reads TGCGCCAGCAGCTTGGAGACCTCTAGCGGGAGAGGTGAGACCCAGTACTTC. The genes are TRBV5-1 and TRBJ2-5; 10 nucleotides agree with TRBD2. The V and J ends lost 0 bases and 5 bases, in that order; junction bases with no gene match: 10. Per the germline V gene, CDR1 is SGHRS and CDR2 is YFSETQ. This CDR3 is 17 amino acids long.

A few counts support this clone. Other DNA sequences in this specimen translate into the identical CDR3. The V call is TRBV28, the J call TRBJ2-7; D gene uncertain. Germline CDR1 MDHEN, CDR2 SYDVKM. Trimming pared 2 bases from V and 4 bases from J, leaving 3 bases between. The CDR3 runs 11 residues. In nucleotides, the CDR3 is TGTGCCAGCAGTTTAAGGTACGAGCAGTACTTC. This translates into CASSLRYEQYF.

The rearrangement links TRBV5-5 to TRBJ2-2; TRBD1 matches at 10 bases. The CDR3 loop spans 16 amino acids. Germline values: CDR1 SGHKS, CDR2 YYEKEE (reference sequence). J gave up 6 bases and V 4 bases, and 9 bases lay outside the gene matches. The CDR3 protein is CASSPRGTGDAGELFF. CDR3 DNA sequence: TGTGCCAGCAGCCCCCGTGGGACAGGGGACGCCGGGGAGCTGTTTTTT.

This clone was observed a handful of times. The chain uses TRBV30 and TRBJ2-1; 12 bases match TRBD2. This CDR3 region has 17 residues. Germline-derived CDR1 and CDR2 are GTSNPN and SVGIG (reference sequence). The trim removed 4 bases at V and 1 base at J, leaving 8 bases unmatched. The CDR3 region is CAWTGHGLAGSYNEQFF. In nucleotides, the CDR3 is TGTGCCTGGACCGGACATGGACTAGCGGGATCCTACAATGAGCAGTTCTTC.

The CDR3 DNA follows: TGTGCCAGCAGCTTAATGGCACGATCTGGGGCCAACGTCCTGACTTTC. Protein sequence: CASSLMARSGANVLTF. V and J are TRBV7-9 and TRBJ2-6; D is uncertain. V lost 2 bases and J 1 base, leaving 9 bases between the germline ends. The CDR3 contains 16 residues. Germline V gene sequence: CDR1 SEHNR, CDR2 FQNEAQ (reference sequence).

CDR3 sequence: CASSLASPGLSYEQYF. In DNA, the CDR3 is TGCGCCAGCAGCTTGGCGTCTCCGGGACTCTCCTACGAGCAGTACTTC. The gene calls are TRBV5-1 and TRBJ2-7; a possible D gene is TRBD2 (6 bases). Trimming stripped 0 bases from V and 0 bases from J, with 13 bases between. This CDR3 has 16 amino acids. Per the germline V gene, CDR1 is SGHRS and CDR2 is YFSETQ.

The chain combines TRBV19 with TRBJ2-1, with 10 nucleotides matching TRBD2. Germline loops: CDR1 LNHDA, CDR2 SQIVND (reference sequence). CDR3 length: 15 amino acids. V dropped 5 bases and J dropped 3; count of bases not matched to a gene: 4. CDR3 amino acids: CASSSGTSDYNEQFF. As DNA, the CDR3 is TGTGCCAGTAGTTCCGGGACTAGCGACTACAATGAGCAGTTCTTC.

The count of this clone is one. This chain connects TRBV2 to TRBJ1-1; no firm D call. The V end was cut by 10 bases, the J end by 3 bases, with 15 bases between. Germline V gene lookup returns CDR1 SNHLY and CDR2 FYNNEI. The CDR3 loop spans 13 amino acids. The CDR3 DNA reads TGTGCCACCTCACCAAATGGGGACACTGAAGCTTTCTTT. The encoded protein is CATSPNGDTEAFF.

This clone has a single count. The chain carries TRBV7-9 and TRBJ2-3; no clear D. V was cut by 0 bases and J by 2 bases, with 6 bases left in between. Germline loops: CDR1 SEHNR, CDR2 FQNEAQ (reference sequence). This CDR3 comprises 14 residues. CDR3 region: CASSLAEYTDTQYF. The DNA for the CDR3 is TGTGCCAGCAGCTTAGCCGAGTACACAGATACGCAGTATTTT. Together with reference TRBV7-9 and TRBJ2-3, the CDR3 gives the full variable domain: DTGVSQNPRHKITKRGQNVTFRCDPISEHNRLYWYRQTLGQGPEFLTYFQNEAQLEKSRLLSDRFSAERPKGSFSTLEIQRTEQGDSAMYLCASSLAEYTDTQYFGPGTRLTVL.

The chain has TRBV10-3 and TRBJ1-1; 10 bases are shared with TRBD1. The length of the CDR3 is 13 residues. CDR1 and CDR2 from the germline V gene are ENHRY and SYGVKD. The V segment lost 9 bases and the J segment 1 base; nucleotides outside the gene matches: 2. CDR3 loop: CAMGQGPNTEAFF. CDR3 sequence (DNA): TGTGCCATGGGACAGGGGCCGAACACTGAAGCTTTCTTT.

This chain joins TRBV14 and TRBJ2-5, with TRBD2 matching 12 bases. Per germline, CDR1 SGHDN and CDR2 FVKESK. Trimming took 4 bases from V and 2 from J; bases not matched to a gene: 2. CDR3 length: 15 amino acids. The CDR3 sequence is CASSLGTSGQETQYF. DNA of the CDR3: TGTGCCAGCAGCCTAGGGACTAGCGGGCAAGAGACCCAGTACTTC. Full variable domain (remainder filled in from reference TRBV14 and TRBJ2-5): EAGVTQFPSHSVIEKGQTVTLRCDPISGHDNLYWYRRVMGKEIKFLLHFVKESKQDESGMPNNRFLAERTGGTYSTLKVQPAELEDSGVYFCASSLGTSGQETQYFGPGTRLLVL.

The gene calls are TRBV10-3 and TRBJ1-3; TRBD1 is a possible D gene (6 bases). The length of the CDR3 is 14 residues. Germline loops: CDR1 ENHRY, CDR2 SYGVKD. V gave up 9 bases and J gave up 1 base, with 13 bases separating them. The CDR3 nucleotides read TGTGCCATAGCCCCGGGACAATCTGGAAACACCATATATTTT. Encoded protein: CAIAPGQSGNTIYF.

This clone was counted once. V gene TRBV28 combines with J gene TRBJ1-2; TRBD1 aligns across 11 bases. The CDR3 extends over 16 amino acids. Germline CDR1 is MDHEN and CDR2 is SYDVKM. V shed 5 bases, J shed 8 bases, and the junction held 13 bases outside the gene matches. Written as DNA, the CDR3 is TGTGCCAGCAGTACGAGAACGCGGACAGGGGGCTACGGCTACACCTTC. This translates into CASSTRTRTGGYGYTF.

V gene TRBV9 combines with J gene TRBJ1-4; 7 bases fit TRBD1. Trimming cost V 3 bases and J 0 bases; bases outside gene matches: 8. Looked up from germline, CDR1 is SGDLS and CDR2 is YYNGEE. This CDR3 is built from 17 residues. CDR3 nucleotide sequence: TGTGCCAGCAGCGCGCGGGGGACAGCTACAACTAATGAAAAACTGTTTTTT. Translating it yields CASSARGTATTNEKLFF.

Only a few counts were recorded for this clone. The sample contains more than one DNA sequence encoding this CDR3. This rearrangement joins TRBV7-9 to TRBJ1-2; weak D call: TRBD1 (5 bases). V lost 3 bases and J lost 6, with 5 bases in between. This CDR3 is 11 amino acids long. In germline, CDR1 is SEHNR, CDR2 FQNEAQ (reference sequence). CDR3 sequence: CASSLGDGYTF. The CDR3 DNA reads TGTGCCAGCAGCTTGGGGGATGGCTACACCTTC.